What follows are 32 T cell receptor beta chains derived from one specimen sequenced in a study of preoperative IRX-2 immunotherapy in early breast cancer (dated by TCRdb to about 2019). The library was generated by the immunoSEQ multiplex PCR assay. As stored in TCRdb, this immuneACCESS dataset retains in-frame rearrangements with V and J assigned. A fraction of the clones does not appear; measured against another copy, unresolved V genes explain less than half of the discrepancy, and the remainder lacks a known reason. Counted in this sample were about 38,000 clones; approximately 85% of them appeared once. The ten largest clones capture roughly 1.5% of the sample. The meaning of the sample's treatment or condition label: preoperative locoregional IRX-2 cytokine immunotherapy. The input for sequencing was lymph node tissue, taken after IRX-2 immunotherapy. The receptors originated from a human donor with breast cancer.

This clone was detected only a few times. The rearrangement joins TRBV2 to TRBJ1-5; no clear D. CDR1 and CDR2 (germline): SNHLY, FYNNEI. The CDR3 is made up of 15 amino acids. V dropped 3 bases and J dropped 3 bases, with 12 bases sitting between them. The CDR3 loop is CASSEFEGFNQPQHF. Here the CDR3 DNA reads TGTGCCAGCAGTGAGTTTGAGGGATTCAATCAGCCCCAGCATTTT.

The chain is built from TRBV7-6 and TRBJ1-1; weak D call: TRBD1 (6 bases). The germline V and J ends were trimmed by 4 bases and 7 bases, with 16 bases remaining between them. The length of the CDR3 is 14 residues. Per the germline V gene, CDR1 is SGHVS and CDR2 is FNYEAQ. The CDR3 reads CASSSIAGGGEAFF. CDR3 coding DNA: TGTGCCAGCAGCTCCATCGCGGGGGGCGGTGAAGCTTTCTTT.

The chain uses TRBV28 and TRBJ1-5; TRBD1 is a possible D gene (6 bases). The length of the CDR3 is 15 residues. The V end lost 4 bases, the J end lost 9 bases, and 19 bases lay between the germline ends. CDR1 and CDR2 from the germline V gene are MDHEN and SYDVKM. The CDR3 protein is CASSSTWGPGRPQHF. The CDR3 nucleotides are TGTGCCAGCAGTTCTACGTGGGGGCCCGGGAGGCCCCAGCATTTT.

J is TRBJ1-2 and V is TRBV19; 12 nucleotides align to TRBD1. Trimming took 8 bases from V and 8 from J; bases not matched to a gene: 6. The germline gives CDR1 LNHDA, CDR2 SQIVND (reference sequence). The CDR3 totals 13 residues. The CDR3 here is CASGTGGFRGYTF. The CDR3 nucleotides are TGTGCCAGTGGGACAGGGGGCTTTCGAGGCTACACCTTC. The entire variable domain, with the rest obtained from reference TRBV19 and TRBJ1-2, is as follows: DGGITQSPKYLFRKEGQNVTLSCEQNLNHDAMYWYRQDPGQGLRLIYYSQIVNDFQKGDIAEGYSVSREKKESFPLTVTSAQKNPTAFYLCASGTGGFRGYTFGSGTRLTVV.

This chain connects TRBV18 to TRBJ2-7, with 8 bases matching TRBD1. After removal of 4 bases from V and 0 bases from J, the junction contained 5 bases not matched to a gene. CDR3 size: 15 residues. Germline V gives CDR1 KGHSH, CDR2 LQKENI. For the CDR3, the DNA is TGTGCCAGCTCACTTGGACAGGGAGGCTCCTACGAGCAGTACTTC. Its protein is CASSLGQGGSYEQYF. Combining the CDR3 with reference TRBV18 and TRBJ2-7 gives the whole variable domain NAGVMQNPRHLVRRRGQEARLRCSPMKGHSHVYWYRQLPEEGLKFMVYLQKENIIDESGMPKERFSAEFPKEGPSILRIQQVVRGDSAAYFCASSLGQGGSYEQYFGPGTRLTVT.

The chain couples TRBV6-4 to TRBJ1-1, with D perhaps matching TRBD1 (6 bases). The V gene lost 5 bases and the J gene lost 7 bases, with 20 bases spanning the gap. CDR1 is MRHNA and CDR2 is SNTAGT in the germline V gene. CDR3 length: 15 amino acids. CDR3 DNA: TGTGCCAGCAGTTTTGCGGGGGCGAAAATTGGTGAAGCTTTCTTT. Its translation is CASSFAGAKIGEAFF.

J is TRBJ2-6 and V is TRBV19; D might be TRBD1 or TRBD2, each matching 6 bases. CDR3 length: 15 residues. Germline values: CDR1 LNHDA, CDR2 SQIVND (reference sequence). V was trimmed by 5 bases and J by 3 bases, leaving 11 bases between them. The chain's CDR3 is CASSPQGGGANVLTF. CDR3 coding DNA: TGTGCCAGTAGTCCACAGGGAGGTGGGGCCAACGTCCTGACTTTC.

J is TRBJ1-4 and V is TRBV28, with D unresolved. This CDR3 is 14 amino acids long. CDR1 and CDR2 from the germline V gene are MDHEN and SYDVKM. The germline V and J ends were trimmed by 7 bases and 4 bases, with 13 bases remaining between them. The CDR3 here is CASKSGKGNEKLFF. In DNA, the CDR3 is TGTGCCAGCAAGTCTGGCAAAGGTAATGAAAAACTGTTTTTT. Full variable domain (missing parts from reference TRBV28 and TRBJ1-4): DVKVTQSSRYLVKRTGEKVFLECVQDMDHENMFWYRQDPGLGLRLIYFSYDVKMKEKGDIPEGYSVSREKKERFSLILESASTNQTSMYLCASKSGKGNEKLFFGSGTQLSVL.

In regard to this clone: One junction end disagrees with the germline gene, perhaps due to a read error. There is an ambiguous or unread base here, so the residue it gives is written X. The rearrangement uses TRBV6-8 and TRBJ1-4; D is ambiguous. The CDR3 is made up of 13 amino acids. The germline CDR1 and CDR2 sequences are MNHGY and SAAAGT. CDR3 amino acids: CASRGIANEXLFF. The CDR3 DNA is TGTGCCAGCAGGGGGATAGCTAATGAAARACTGTTTTTT.

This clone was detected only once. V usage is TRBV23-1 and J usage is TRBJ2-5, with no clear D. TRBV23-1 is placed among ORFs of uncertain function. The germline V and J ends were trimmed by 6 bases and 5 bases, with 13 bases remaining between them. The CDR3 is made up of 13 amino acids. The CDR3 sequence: CASSQAYEETQYF. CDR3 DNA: TGCGCCAGCAGCCAAGCATACGAGGAGACCCAGTACTTC.

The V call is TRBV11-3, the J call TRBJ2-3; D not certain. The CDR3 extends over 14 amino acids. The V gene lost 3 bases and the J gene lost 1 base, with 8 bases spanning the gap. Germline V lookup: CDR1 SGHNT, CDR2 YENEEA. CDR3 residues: CASSFFQGTDTQYF. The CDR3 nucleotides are TGTGCCAGCAGCTTCTTCCAAGGCACAGATACGCAGTATTTT.

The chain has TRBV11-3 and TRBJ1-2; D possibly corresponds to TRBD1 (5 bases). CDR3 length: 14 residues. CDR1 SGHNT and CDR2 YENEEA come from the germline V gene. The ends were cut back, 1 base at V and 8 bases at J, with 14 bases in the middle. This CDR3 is CASSLVFQGFGYTF. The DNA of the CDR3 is TGTGCCAGCAGCTTAGTTTTTCAGGGATTCGGCTACACCTTC.

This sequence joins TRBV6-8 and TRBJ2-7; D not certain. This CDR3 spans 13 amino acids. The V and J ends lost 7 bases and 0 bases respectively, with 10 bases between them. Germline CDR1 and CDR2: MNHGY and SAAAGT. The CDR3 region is CASTPATSYEQYF. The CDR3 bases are TGTGCCAGCACCCCAGCAACCTCCTACGAGCAGTACTTC.

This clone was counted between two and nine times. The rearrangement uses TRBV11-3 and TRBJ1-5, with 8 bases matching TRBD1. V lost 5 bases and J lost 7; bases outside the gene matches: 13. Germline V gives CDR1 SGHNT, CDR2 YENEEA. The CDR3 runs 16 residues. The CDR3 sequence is CASSPDSTGARQPQHF. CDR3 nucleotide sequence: TGTGCCAGCAGCCCGGACTCGACAGGGGCCAGACAGCCCCAGCATTTT.

The CDR3 region has the DNA TGTGCCACTCTACCCGGGACAGGGGCTTATGGCTACACCTTC. It is translated as CATLPGTGAYGYTF. The V and J genes are TRBV19 and TRBJ1-2, with 10 nucleotides matching TRBD1. Germline values: CDR1 LNHDA, CDR2 SQIVND (reference sequence). This CDR3 comprises 14 residues. The V segment lost 10 bases and the J segment 5 bases; nucleotides outside the gene matches: 10.

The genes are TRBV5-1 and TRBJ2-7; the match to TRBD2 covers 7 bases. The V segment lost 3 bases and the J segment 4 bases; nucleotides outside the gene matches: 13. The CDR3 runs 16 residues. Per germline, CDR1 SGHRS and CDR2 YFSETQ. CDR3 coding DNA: TGCGCCAGCAGCTGGGGAGTGGCTAGCGGTACTTACGAGCAGTACTTC. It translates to CASSWGVASGTYEQYF.

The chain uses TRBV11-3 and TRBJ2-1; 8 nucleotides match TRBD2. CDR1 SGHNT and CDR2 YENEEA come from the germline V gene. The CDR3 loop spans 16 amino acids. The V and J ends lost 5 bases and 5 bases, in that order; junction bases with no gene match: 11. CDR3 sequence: CASSPGGAGANNEQFF. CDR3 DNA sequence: TGTGCCAGCAGCCCAGGAGGAGCGGGGGCCAACAATGAGCAGTTCTTC.

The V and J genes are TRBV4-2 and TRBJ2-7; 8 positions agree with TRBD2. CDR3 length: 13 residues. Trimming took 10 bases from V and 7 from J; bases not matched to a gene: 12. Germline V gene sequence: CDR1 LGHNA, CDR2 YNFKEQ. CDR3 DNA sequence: TGTGCCACTCGGGGTAGCGGGGAGCGGGAGCAGTACTTC. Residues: CATRGSGEREQYF.

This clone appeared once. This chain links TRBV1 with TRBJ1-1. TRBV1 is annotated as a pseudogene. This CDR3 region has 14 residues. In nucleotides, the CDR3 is TGCGCCAGCAGCCAAGATCAAGTGAACACTGAAGCTTTCTTT. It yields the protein CASSQDQVNTEAFF.

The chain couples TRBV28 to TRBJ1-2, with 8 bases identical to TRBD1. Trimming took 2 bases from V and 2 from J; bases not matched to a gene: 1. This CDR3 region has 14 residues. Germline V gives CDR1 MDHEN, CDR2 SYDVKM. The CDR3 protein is CASSLGQGNYGYTF. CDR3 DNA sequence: TGTGCCAGCAGTTTAGGACAGGGCAACTATGGCTACACCTTC.

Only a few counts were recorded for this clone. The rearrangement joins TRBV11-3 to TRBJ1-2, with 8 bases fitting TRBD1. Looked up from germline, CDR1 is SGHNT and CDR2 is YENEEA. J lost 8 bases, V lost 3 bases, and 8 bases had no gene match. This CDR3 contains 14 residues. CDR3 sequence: CASSLDRAGGGYTF. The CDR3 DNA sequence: TGTGCCAGCAGCTTGGACAGGGCAGGCGGGGGCTACACCTTC.

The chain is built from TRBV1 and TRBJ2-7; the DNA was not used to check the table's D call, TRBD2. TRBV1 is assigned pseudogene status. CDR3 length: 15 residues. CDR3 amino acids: CASSQSLAGGYEQYF. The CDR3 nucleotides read TGCGCCAGCAGCCAAAGTCTAGCGGGGGGCTACGAGCAGTACTTC.

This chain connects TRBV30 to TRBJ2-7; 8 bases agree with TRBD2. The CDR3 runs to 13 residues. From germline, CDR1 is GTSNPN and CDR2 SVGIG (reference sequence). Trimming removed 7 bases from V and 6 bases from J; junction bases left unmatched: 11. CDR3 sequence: CAFWGTRGSEQYF. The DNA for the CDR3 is TGTGCCTTTTGGGGGACTAGGGGCTCCGAGCAGTACTTC.

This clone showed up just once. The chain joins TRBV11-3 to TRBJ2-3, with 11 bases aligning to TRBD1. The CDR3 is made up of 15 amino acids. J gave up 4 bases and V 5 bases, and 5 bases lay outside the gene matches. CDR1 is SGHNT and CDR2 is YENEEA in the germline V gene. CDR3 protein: CASSLGQGAADTQYF. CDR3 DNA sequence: TGTGCCAGCAGCCTTGGACAGGGGGCTGCAGATACGCAGTATTTT.

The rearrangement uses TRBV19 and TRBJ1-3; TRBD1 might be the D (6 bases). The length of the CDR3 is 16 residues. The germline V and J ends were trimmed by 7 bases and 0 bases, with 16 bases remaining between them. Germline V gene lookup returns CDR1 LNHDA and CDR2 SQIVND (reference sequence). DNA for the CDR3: TGTGCCAGTACCACCGGGGGCCCATACTCTGGAAACACCATATATTTT. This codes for CASTTGGPYSGNTIYF.

The CDR3 sequence: CASSYSMATSGGYEQYF. The DNA of the CDR3 is TGTGCCAGCAGTTACTCGATGGCCACTAGCGGGGGATACGAGCAGTACTTC. The chain links TRBV6-8 to TRBJ2-7; TRBD2 matches 11 bases. Germline assignment: CDR1 MNHGY and CDR2 SAAAGT. With V trimmed by 0 bases and J by 4 bases, 8 bases remained unmatched. There are 17 residues in the CDR3.

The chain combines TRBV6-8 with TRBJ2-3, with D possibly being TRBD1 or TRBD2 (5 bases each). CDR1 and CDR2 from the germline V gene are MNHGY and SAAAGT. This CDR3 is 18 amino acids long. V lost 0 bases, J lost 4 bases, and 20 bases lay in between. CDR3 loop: CASSYSISSPGTADTQYF. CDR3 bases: TGTGCCAGCAGTTACTCGATATCCTCGCCAGGGACGGCAGATACGCAGTATTTT.

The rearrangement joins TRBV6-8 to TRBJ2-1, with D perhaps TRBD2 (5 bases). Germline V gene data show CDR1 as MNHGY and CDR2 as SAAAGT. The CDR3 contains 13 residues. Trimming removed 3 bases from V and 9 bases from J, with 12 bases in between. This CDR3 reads CASSYSGYVEQFF. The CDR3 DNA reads TGTGCCAGCAGTTATTCGGGGTACGTTGAGCAGTTCTTC.

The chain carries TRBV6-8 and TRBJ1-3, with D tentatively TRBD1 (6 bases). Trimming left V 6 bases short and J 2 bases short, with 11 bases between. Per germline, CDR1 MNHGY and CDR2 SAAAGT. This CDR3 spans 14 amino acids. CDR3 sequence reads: CASRGAGAGNTIYF. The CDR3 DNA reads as TGTGCCAGCAGGGGGGCAGGCGCTGGAAACACCATATATTTT.

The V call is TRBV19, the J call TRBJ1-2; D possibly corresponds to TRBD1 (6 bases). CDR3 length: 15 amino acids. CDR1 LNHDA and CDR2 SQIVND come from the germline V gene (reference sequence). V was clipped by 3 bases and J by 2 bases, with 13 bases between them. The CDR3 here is CASSIPLDSNYGYTF. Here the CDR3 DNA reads TGTGCCAGTAGTATCCCCCTGGACAGCAACTATGGCTACACCTTC. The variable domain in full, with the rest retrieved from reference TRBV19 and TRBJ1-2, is DGGITQSPKYLFRKEGQNVTLSCEQNLNHDAMYWYRQDPGQGLRLIYYSQIVNDFQKGDIAEGYSVSREKKESFPLTVTSAQKNPTAFYLCASSIPLDSNYGYTFGSGTRLTVV.

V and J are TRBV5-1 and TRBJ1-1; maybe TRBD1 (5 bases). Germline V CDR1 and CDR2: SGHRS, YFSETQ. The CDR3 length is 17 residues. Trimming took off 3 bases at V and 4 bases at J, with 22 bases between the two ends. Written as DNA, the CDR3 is TGCGCCAGCAGCTCCATCCCTCTCGGGGGATCGGGCACTGAAGCTTTCTTT. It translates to CASSSIPLGGSGTEAFF.

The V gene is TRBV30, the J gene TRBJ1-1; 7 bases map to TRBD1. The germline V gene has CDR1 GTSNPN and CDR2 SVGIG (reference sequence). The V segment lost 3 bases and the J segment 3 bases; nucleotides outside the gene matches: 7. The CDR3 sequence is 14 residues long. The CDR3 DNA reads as TGTGCCTGGAGCTTTACGACAGGGCACACTGAAGCTTTCTTT. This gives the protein CAWSFTTGHTEAFF. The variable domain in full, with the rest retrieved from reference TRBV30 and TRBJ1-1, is SQTIHQWPATLVQPVGSPLSLECTVEGTSNPNLYWYRQAAGRGLQLLFYSVGIGQISSEVPQNLSASRPQDRQFILSSKKLLLSDSGFYLCAWSFTTGHTEAFFGQGTRLTVV.